This note documents a single T cell receptor (beta chain) sequence. Its antigen specificity is not known. The junction differs from germline at one of its ends, possibly a read error. Libraries were constructed by 5' RACE. TCRdb shows the sequencer as Illumina HiSeq 2500. A second PCR of roughly 6 to 12 cycles was performed with a sample-barcoded 5' primer and a J-beta primer mix. A template-switch 5' adaptor carrying 12 random nucleotides introduced a unique molecular identifier onto each TCR beta cDNA molecule. At least 2.5 million CDR3-containing paired-end reads were obtained from each sample. First-strand cDNA synthesis was performed from all RNA using the Mint cDNA synthesis kit, with priming by a TRBC-specific oligonucleotide. After uracil-DNA glycosylase treatment, a first 18-cycle PCR used universal primers M1SS and BC2_uni_R on all cDNA. Per the authors' processing: Normalization of each sample was performed by random selection of 1 million high-quality reads, each carrying a distinct molecular identifier. Reads sharing molecular identifiers were discarded rather than binned into consensus sequences. CDR3 identification, clonotype clustering and error correction used MiTCR with a Q25 quality threshold and the strictest error-elimination algorithm. A nonparametric unseen species model with Euler transformation was used to estimate a lower bound on total TCR beta diversity. TCRdb reran the public reads through fastp at Q25 and MiXCR, keeping productive beta chains. Every entry covers one CDR3 protein and lists the most common genes and DNA from its rows. TCRdb, rather than the study authors, made the V and J calls. The sample profile shows around 800,000 distinct CDR3 sequences; 60% to 80% of them were found once. The ten top clones hold about a quarter of the sample.

Donors were 39 systemically healthy Caucasian individuals from Russia aged roughly 6 to 90 years. Each donor gave about 9.8 milliliters of peripheral blood, drawn into EDTA-treated Vacutainer tubes. PBMCs were isolated by Ficoll-Paque density-gradient centrifugation, with at least 7 million obtained per sample. Trizol reagent was used to extract total RNA from PBMCs, with at least 6 micrograms per sample. For every donor, flow cytometry on a PBMC aliquot measured the percentage of naive CD45RAhigh/CD27high T cells. This sample was taken from a study of blood T cells in healthy people across ages (dated by TCRdb to 2013 to 2016). A note on the overall study: In model experiments, template switching captured about one uniquely barcoded TCR beta cDNA molecule for every two T cells. To track age-related changes in TCR beta repertoire diversity, the study relied on deep sequencing normalized with unique cDNA molecular identifiers. Four age groups were formed from the donors: young (average approximately 15 years), middle-aged (around 39), aged (about 68) and long-lived (roughly 88). To avoid experimental bias, donors of different ages were distributed randomly across sequencing lanes. For two donors (one aged 18 to 29 and one aged 80 or older), the study analyzed two additional independent replicas of 1 million unique cDNA reads from the same blood draw.

CDR3 length: 15 amino acids, cysteine to phenylalanine. The DNA shown is the 45-base CDR3, in frame from base 1. From a lookup of the germline V gene (reference sequence), CDR1 and CDR2 are LGHDT and YNNKEL. General conclusions and limits of the study: Observed TCR beta diversity per million T cells fell roughly linearly with age, and a significant reduction was already apparent by age approximately 40. There was a strong correlation between observed TCR beta diversity and the percentage of naive T cells measured by flow cytometry. Estimates of total diversity based on one million sequenced T cells were regarded as lower bounds and as underestimates. Compared with the aged group, more naive CD4+ T cells, fewer expanded clones and increased TCR diversity were shown by the long-lived group, suggesting age selection. Since profiling was done on bulk unsorted PBMCs, naive and antigen-experienced compartments could not be conclusively compared. Donor CMV infection status was unknown, potentially confounding age-related changes in expanded clonotypes.

Sequencing was done on a sample of blood. The chain is made from TRBV3-1 and TRBJ2-1; TRBD2 is a possible D gene, resting on 7 matching bases. This receptor was obtained from a man aged 30 to 39 in good health. The CDR3 here reads CASTQTAGAYNEQFF. The sequenced DNA is TGTGCCAGCACCCAAACCGCGGGGGCATACAATGAGCAGTTCTTC.